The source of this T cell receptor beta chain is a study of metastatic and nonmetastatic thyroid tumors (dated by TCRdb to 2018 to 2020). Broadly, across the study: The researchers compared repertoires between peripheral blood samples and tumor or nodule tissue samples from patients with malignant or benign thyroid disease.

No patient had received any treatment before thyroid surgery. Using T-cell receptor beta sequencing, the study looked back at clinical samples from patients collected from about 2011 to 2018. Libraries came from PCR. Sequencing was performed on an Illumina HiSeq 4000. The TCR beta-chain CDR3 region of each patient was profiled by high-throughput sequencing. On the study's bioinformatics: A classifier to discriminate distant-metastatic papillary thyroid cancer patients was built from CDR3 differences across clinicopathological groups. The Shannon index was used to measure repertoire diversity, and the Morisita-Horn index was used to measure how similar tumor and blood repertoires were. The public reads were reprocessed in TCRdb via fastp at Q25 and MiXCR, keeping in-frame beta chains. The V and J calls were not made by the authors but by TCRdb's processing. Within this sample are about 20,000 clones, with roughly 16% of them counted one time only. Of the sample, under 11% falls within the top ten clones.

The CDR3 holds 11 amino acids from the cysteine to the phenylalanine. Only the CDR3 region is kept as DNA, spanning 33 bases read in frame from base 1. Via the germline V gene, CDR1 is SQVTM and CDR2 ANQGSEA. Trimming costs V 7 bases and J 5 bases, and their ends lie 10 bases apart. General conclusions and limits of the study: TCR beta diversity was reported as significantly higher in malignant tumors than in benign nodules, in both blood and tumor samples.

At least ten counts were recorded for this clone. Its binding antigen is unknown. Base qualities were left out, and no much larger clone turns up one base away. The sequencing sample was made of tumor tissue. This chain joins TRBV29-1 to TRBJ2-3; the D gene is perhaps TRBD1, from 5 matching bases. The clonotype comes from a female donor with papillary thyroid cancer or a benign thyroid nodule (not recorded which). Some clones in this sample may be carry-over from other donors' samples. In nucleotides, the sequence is TGCAGCGCGGTTACAGGAGATACGCAGTATTTT. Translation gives CSAVTGDTQYF.